A single T cell receptor (beta chain) is shown here with its context. Its specificity is not known. Trimming pared 0 bases from V and 6 bases from J, leaving 6 bases between. The CDR3 consists of 12 residues. The germline CDR1 and CDR2 sequences are ENHRY and SYGVKD. The data stem from a study of shared clonotypes between healthy human individuals. Overall study context: Plates per donor: three CD4 naive, three CD4 memory, two CD8 naive, one CD8 memory.

Researchers ran the assay at a deep level. Using immunoSEQ multiplex PCR, the repertoire was profiled, and TCRdb retains in-frame clones only, with some absent. This sample has roughly 1,100,000 clones; under 80% occur once, and the top ten carry about 1.5%. Study-wide results and limits: Large sequencing depth failed to make sorted-subset sequencing complete, rarefaction showed.

The material sequenced was memory CD4+ T cells sorted from blood. The subset is: CD45RA-negative fraction. The sequence came from a man between 18 and 29 years old in good health. The chain links TRBV10-3 to TRBJ2-7; D gene uncertain. This CDR3 reads CAISESLREQYF. The CDR3 region has the DNA TGTGCCATCAGTGAGTCCCTTCGCGAGCAGTACTTC.